This TCR beta chain was profiled in a study of T cell responses to AZD1222 COVID-19 vaccine. Whole-study results and caveats: A mostly white British donor set with more females was recruited, and clonal diversity was possibly underestimated. Compared with day 0, the breadth and depth of the Spike-specific TCR repertoire rose significantly after two doses of AZD1222. Seropositive AZD1222 recipients at baseline numbered only five or six.

Sequenced by immunoSEQ multiplex PCR; TCRdb stores in-frame clones only, minus some. The sample holds under 200,000 clones, 90% seen once. Concerning this clone itself: Its antigen is unidentified.

CDR1 is SGHNT and CDR2 is YYREEE in the germline V gene (reference sequence). V lost 4 bases, J lost 10 bases, and 15 bases lay in between. The CDR3 totals 14 residues. This chain links TRBV5-4 with TRBJ1-6; maybe TRBD1 (5 bases). Material: peripheral blood, obtained on day 0 of AZD1222 vaccination. The TCR sequence derives from an adult in good health. CDR3 DNA sequence: TGTGCCAGCAGCCCGGGGGGACGGAAATCACCCCTCCACTTT. Translating it yields CASSPGGRKSPLHF. Looking up the rest from reference TRBV5-4 and TRBJ1-6 gives the full variable domain: ETGVTQSPTHLIKTRGQQVTLRCSSQSGHNTVSWYQQALGQGPQFIFQYYREEENGRGNFPPRFSGLQFPNYSSELNVNALELDDSALYLCASSPGGRKSPLHFGNGTRLTVT.